This T cell receptor beta chain appears in the sequencing data of a study of blood T cell repertoires in COVID-19 (dated by TCRdb to the early 2020s). About the full investigation: Samples from collaborators originated in the United States, Italy and Spain and spanned both the acute and convalescent phases of COVID-19. Where HLA class I and class II types were available, the types were taken from metadata supplied by the sample provider, not from assay-based typing. The samples were drawn from the first 160 participants of the ongoing ImmuneRACE study and from 1,200 or so subjects provided by 6 global collaborators. The prospective study material was composed of cDNA or gDNA derived from T cells, B-cell-depleted T cells, or PBMCs. The repertoires were made available in a free public database intended to serve as a resource for research on the immune response to SARS-CoV-2. The dataset comprised deeply sampled blood TCRbeta repertoires from subjects exposed to, actively infected with, or recovered from COVID-19. The sample metadata nearly always contained a de-identified subject ID, COVID-19 status, age in years and sex.

The paper's findings and limits, for the study overall: Clinical and demographic metadata were provided uncurated, with the amount varying by source and participant.

Comment on this clone: The antigen it recognizes is unknown. No quality values exist for individual bases; no much larger clone is one base distant.

The collaborating institutions used their own protocols to collect whole blood in K2EDTA tubes. For TCRbeta analysis, collaborators shipped samples in one of three forms: frozen whole blood, isolated PBMCs, or DNA extracted from either of those sample types. Counted from cysteine to phenylalanine, this CDR3 has 14 amino acids. Of all the DNA, just the CDR3 is kept, 42 bases in frame from base 1. V is clipped by 1 base and J by 5 bases, and the sequence between their germline boundaries is 11 bases long. From the germline V gene, CDR1 is SGHTA and CDR2 is FQGNSA. TCRbeta CDR3 regions were amplified from genomic DNA using the immunoSEQ Assay, a bias-controlled multiplex PCR. Under the source paper's analysis protocol: Within the assay, amplification of reference gene primers was used to estimate how many nucleated cells each sample contained. To quantify the absolute abundance of each unique TCRbeta CDR3 rearrangement, sequence reads were collapsed and filtered. For each sample, productive Simpson clonality was calculated as the square root of Simpson's diversity index across productive rearrangements. Here the immuneACCESS table is served through TCRdb, limited to in-frame sequences with V and J called. Missing clones are a known gap in these copies; in checked studies unresolved V genes cover under half, and the rest lacks a known reason. V and J calls and clone size are given by that table; D and trimming were obtained from the DNA. The sample has over 85,000 clones on record, 86% of them singletons. The ten largest clonotypes hold under 8.5% of the sample.

Input material: peripheral blood. The receptor was derived from a man aged 55 to 69 with acute or convalescent COVID-19. This chain is built from TRBV7-2 and TRBJ2-5; TRBD2 could be the D gene, as 6 bases match. The CDR3 protein is CASSLVSSEETQYF. In nucleotide form, the sequence is TGTGCCAGCAGCTTAGTGTCTAGCGAGGAGACCCAGTACTTC.